One and the same sample provided the 13 T cell receptor beta chains below, sequenced in a study of blood T cell repertoires in COVID-19. Measured with immunoSEQ multiplex PCR; TCRdb has only the in-frame clones, and not every one. The data show more than 85,000 clones, around 68% seen once. Sequenced input: peripheral blood. The receptors here all came from a woman in her sixties or seventies with acute or convalescent COVID-19.

This clone was counted once. This chain links TRBV6-5 with TRBJ2-7, with TRBD2 matching 7 bases. In germline, CDR1 is MNHEY, CDR2 SVGAGI. The V and J ends lost 5 bases and 7 bases, in that order; junction bases with no gene match: 14. The CDR3 totals 15 residues. The CDR3 here is CASSPWTSRSGEQYF. CDR3 DNA: TGTGCCAGCAGTCCGTGGACTAGTAGATCGGGTGAGCAGTACTTC.

A note on this clone: The same CDR3 arises from other DNA sequences in this sample as well. The J gene is TRBJ1-5, the V gene TRBV28, with 7 bases identical to TRBD1. J lost 0 bases, V lost 1 base, and 0 bases had no gene match. From germline, CDR1 is MDHEN and CDR2 SYDVKM. This CDR3 has 15 amino acids. The CDR3 DNA reads TGTGCCAGCAGTTTATCAGGGGGTAGCAATCAGCCCCAGCATTTT. As protein: CASSLSGGSNQPQHF.

This rearrangement joins TRBV5-1 to TRBJ2-1; 7 bases are a match to TRBD2. Germline CDR1 is SGHRS and CDR2 is YFSETQ. V gave up 0 bases and J gave up 4 bases; unmatched junction bases: 4. This CDR3 has 15 residues. The CDR3 DNA follows: TGCGCCAGCAGCTTGGGTAGCGGGCCTTACAATGAGCAGTTCTTC. It codes for CASSLGSGPYNEQFF.

As to this clone: This sample includes further DNA sequences coding for the same CDR3. The chain combines TRBV18 with TRBJ1-2; 8 bases agree with TRBD1. With 3 bases clipped from V and 3 bases from J, the junction kept 6 bases outside the gene matches. Germline CDR1 and CDR2: KGHSH and LQKENI. This CDR3 is built from 15 residues. CDR3: CASSPSVQGDYGYTF. The CDR3 nucleotides are TGTGCCAGCTCACCGAGTGTACAGGGGGACTATGGCTACACCTTC.

The V and J genes are TRBV5-1 and TRBJ1-2; 7 nucleotides match TRBD1. The CDR3 extends over 14 amino acids. J lost 8 bases, V lost 0 bases, and 7 bases had no gene match. Germline CDR1 SGHRS, CDR2 YFSETQ. The CDR3 sequence: CASSLGQGPGGYTF. CDR3 sequence (DNA): TGCGCCAGCAGCTTGGGACAGGGACCAGGCGGCTACACCTTC.

The CDR3 DNA sequence: TGCAGCGGGGGACAGTTGAACACTGAAGCTTTCTTT. Translated, it gives CSGGQLNTEAFF. The chain uses TRBV29-1 and TRBJ1-1, with 7 bases that match TRBD1. The CDR3 runs to 12 residues. Germline loops: CDR1 SQVTM, CDR2 ANQGSEA. Trimming took 7 bases from V and 0 from J; bases not matched to a gene: 2.

The genes are TRBV6-2 or TRBV6-3 and TRBJ1-6; D unclear. V was clipped by 7 bases and J by 5 bases, with 15 bases between them. Germline CDR1 and CDR2: MNHEY and SVGEGT. There are 15 residues in the CDR3. CDR3 in DNA: TGTGCCAGCACCCCGAACAGCCCGAATAATTCACCCCTCCACTTT. It is translated as CASTPNSPNNSPLHF.

The chain recombines TRBV19 with TRBJ2-3; 8 bases agree with TRBD2. CDR1 is LNHDA and CDR2 is SQIVND in the germline V gene (reference sequence). The CDR3 loop spans 15 amino acids. V dropped 2 bases and J dropped 2; count of bases not matched to a gene: 3. CDR3 loop: CASSIQRGNTDTQYF. The CDR3, as DNA: TGTGCCAGTAGTATACAGCGGGGGAACACAGATACGCAGTATTTT.

By sample fraction, this clone is medium-sized. This chain joins TRBV2 and TRBJ2-7; TRBD2 matches 7 bases. CDR3 length: 13 amino acids. The trim removed 6 bases at V and 6 bases at J, leaving 8 bases unmatched. Germline V gene data show CDR1 as SNHLY and CDR2 as FYNNEI. As DNA, the CDR3 is TGTGCCAGCAGCTTTGGACTAGTCGCCGAGCAGTACTTC. Encoded protein: CASSFGLVAEQYF.

The V and J genes are TRBV11-2 and TRBJ1-4; no clear D gene. Germline lookup yields CDR1 SGHAT and CDR2 FQNNGV. Trimming took 0 bases from V and 4 from J, leaving 18 bases between them. The CDR3 has 18 residues. This chain's CDR3 is CASSLDFAVWPSNEKLFF. The CDR3, as DNA: TGTGCCAGCAGCTTAGATTTCGCTGTATGGCCAAGTAATGAAAAACTGTTTTTT.

The table lists this clone with a few counts. V is TRBV5-8 and J is TRBJ1-1; possible D gene TRBD1, 5 bases. The CDR3 extends over 12 amino acids. Trimming shortened V by 3 bases and J by 8 bases, and 11 bases separated the two germline ends. CDR1 is SGHTS and CDR2 is YDEGEE in the germline V gene. For the CDR3, the DNA is TGTGCCAGCAGCTGGGGCGGAGGGGAAGCTTTCTTT. It yields the protein CASSWGGGEAFF.

The J gene is TRBJ2-7, the V gene TRBV6-6; D gene uncertain. V was clipped by 0 bases and J by 3 bases, with 9 bases between them. This CDR3 is built from 14 residues. CDR1 MNHNY and CDR2 SVGAGI come from the germline V gene (reference sequence). CDR3 sequence: CASSYSFNSYEQYF. The DNA for the CDR3 is TGTGCCAGCAGTTACTCGTTTAACAGCTACGAGCAGTACTTC.

V gene TRBV6-1 combines with J gene TRBJ2-7, with D tentatively TRBD1 (5 bases). This CDR3 contains 15 residues. The germline V and J ends were trimmed by 1 base and 2 bases, with 12 bases remaining between them. Per germline, CDR1 MNHNS and CDR2 SASEGT. The CDR3 region is CASSEGAGYTYEQYF. CDR3 bases: TGTGCCAGCAGTGAAGGCGCAGGGTACACCTACGAGCAGTACTTC.